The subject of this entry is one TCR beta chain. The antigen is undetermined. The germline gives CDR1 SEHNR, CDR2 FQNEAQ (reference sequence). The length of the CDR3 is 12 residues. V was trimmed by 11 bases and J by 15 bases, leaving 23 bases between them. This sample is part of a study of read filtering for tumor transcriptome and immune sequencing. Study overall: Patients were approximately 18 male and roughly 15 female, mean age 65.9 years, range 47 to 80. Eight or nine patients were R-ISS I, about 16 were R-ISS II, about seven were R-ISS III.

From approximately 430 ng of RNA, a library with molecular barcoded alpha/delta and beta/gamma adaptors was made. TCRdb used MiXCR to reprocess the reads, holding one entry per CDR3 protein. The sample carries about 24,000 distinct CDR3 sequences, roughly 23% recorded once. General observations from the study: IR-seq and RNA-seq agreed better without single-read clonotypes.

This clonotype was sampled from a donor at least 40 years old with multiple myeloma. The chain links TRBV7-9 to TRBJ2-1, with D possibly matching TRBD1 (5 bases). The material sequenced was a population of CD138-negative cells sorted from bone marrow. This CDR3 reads CARCLGMGRPFF. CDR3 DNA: TGTGCCCGCTGCTTAGGTATGGGGCGACCGTTCTTC.